Each of the 12 T cell receptor beta chains below was sequenced from the same sample in a study of tumor-infiltrating lymphocytes in primary liver carcinoma. Both blood RNA, taken from unsorted whole blood, and germline DNA were extracted. The template, 450 to 650 ng total RNA, yielded TCR beta cDNA made with a constant-region primer. TCR beta libraries came from three nested multiplex PCR rounds using slightly modified ARM-PCR. The first two PCR rounds used TRBV1-TRBV30 forward primers with a C-beta reverse primer, around 10 cycles each. TCRdb redid the calling of the multiplex PCR reads with MiXCR, one entry per CDR3 protein. Of nearly 200,000 distinct CDR3 sequences listed, around three fifths are singletons. The source material was peripheral blood. The receptors were sampled from a woman aged 55-69 years with primary liver carcinoma and hepatitis B virus infection.

This clonotype was detected ten times or more. For the CDR3, the DNA is TGCAGCGTTGAAACCAGGGGTATTGCCGGGGAGCTGTTTTTT. Its translation is CSVETRGIAGELFF. The genes are TRBV29-1 and TRBJ2-2, with D possibly matching TRBD1 (6 bases). Trimming pared 2 bases from V and 6 bases from J, leaving 13 bases between. The CDR3 has 14 residues. Germline V CDR1 and CDR2: SQVTM, ANQGSEA.

Concerning this clonotype itself: A read error is possible here, since a much larger clone lies one base away. CDR3 amino acids: CASRRGTGGSNQPQHF. As DNA, the CDR3 is TGCGCCAGCAGGCGAGGAACAGGGGGTAGCAATCAGCCCCAGCATTTT. This chain uses TRBV4-1 with TRBJ1-5, with 8 nucleotides matching TRBD1. Unmatched junction bases numbered 7, after V lost 6 bases and J lost 0 bases. Germline V lookup: CDR1 MGHRA, CDR2 YSYEKL. This CDR3 comprises 16 residues.

As regards this clonotype: A read error may be the cause here, since a much bigger clone is one base away. V gene TRBV29-1 combines with J gene TRBJ2-7; 9 nucleotides align to TRBD2. Germline-derived CDR1 and CDR2 are SQVTM and ANQGSEA. The CDR3 is 14 amino acids. The V segment lost 4 bases and the J segment 3 bases; nucleotides outside the gene matches: 7. DNA for the CDR3: TGCAGCGTTGGGGCTAGCGGGAAGGTCTACGAGCAGTACTTC. This translates into CSVGASGKVYEQYF.

In the case of this clonotype: A much larger clone differs from this one at a single base, so this may be a read error. The genes are TRBV6-1 and TRBJ1-1; the match to TRBD1 covers 9 bases. The junction had 7 bases not matched to a gene; V was cut back by 7 bases and J by 4 bases. Per germline, CDR1 MNHNS and CDR2 SASEGT. This CDR3 comprises 14 residues. DNA of the CDR3: TGTGCCAGCACCCGCAGACAGGGGGGCACTGAAGCTTTCTTT. Protein product: CASTRRQGGTEAFF.

The chain's CDR3 is CASSVGGQEETQYF. CDR3 nucleotide sequence: TGTGCCAGCAGCGTAGGGGGACAGGAAGAGACCCAGTACTTC. This chain uses TRBV7-8 with TRBJ2-5, with 8 nucleotides matching TRBD1. The CDR3 consists of 14 residues. J lost 3 bases, V lost 5 bases, and 5 bases had no gene match. Germline V gene sequence: CDR1 SGHVS, CDR2 FQNEAQ.

This clonotype was counted a few times. This rearrangement joins TRBV6-5 to TRBJ2-7, with D possibly being TRBD1 (6 bases). The CDR3 runs 13 residues. Germline lookup yields CDR1 MNHEY and CDR2 SVGAGI. The V end was cut by 6 bases, the J end by 4 bases, with 13 bases between. The CDR3 sequence is CASRGAGEYEQYF. The CDR3 DNA follows: TGTGCCAGCAGGGGGGCAGGCGAGTACGAGCAGTACTTC.

Worth noting for this clonotype: Since a much larger clone is just one base distant, this may be a read error. Since the CDR3 does not end with the conserved phenylalanine or tryptophan, this likely comes from a read error. This chain joins TRBV12-3 or TRBV12-4 and TRBJ2-1; no firm D call. Trimming pared 5 bases from V and 5 bases from J, leaving 10 bases between. This CDR3 region has 13 residues. The CDR3 DNA sequence: TGTGCCAGCAGTCCCCCAACGAACAATGAGCAGTTCTAC. This encodes CASSPPTNNEQFY.

For this clonotype: A much larger clone lies a single base off, so this may be a read error. The V and J genes are TRBV4-2 and TRBJ1-6; weak D call: TRBD1 (5 bases). Germline CDR1 LGHNA, CDR2 YNFKEQ. The V gene lost 1 base and the J gene lost 5 bases, with 9 bases spanning the gap. CDR3 length: 15 residues. The CDR3 spells CASSQVRGHNSPLHF. The CDR3 DNA follows: TGTGCCAGCAGCCAAGTAAGGGGACATAATTCACCCCTCCACTTT.

The rearrangement links TRBV4-2 to TRBJ1-2; a weak D match, TRBD1 (6 bases). This CDR3 contains 12 residues. V was shortened by 2 bases and J by 8 bases, with 9 bases between the two germline ends. In germline, CDR1 is LGHNA, CDR2 YNFKEQ. The CDR3 nucleotides read TGTGCCAGCAGCCAAATCGGACAGGGCTACACCTTC. The encoded protein is CASSQIGQGYTF.

With respect to this clonotype: An end of the junction differs from the germline gene, which may be a read error. The chain has TRBV7-9 and TRBJ1-1; D may be TRBD1 (5 bases). The CDR3 is made up of 14 amino acids. From germline, CDR1 is SEHNR and CDR2 FQNEAQ (reference sequence). The CDR3 reads CASSLGGGGTEASF. CDR3 bases: TGTGCCAGCAGCTTAGGTGGTGGGGGGACTGAAGCTTCCTTT.

The CDR3 DNA reads TGTGCCAGCATAGGTGGGACAGGGGCCTACGAGCAGTACTTC. Protein sequence: CASIGGTGAYEQYF. The genes are TRBV28 and TRBJ2-7, with 10 nucleotides matching TRBD1. The length of the CDR3 is 14 residues. CDR1 is MDHEN, CDR2 SYDVKM, per germline. J gave up 2 bases and V 7 bases, and 5 bases lay outside the gene matches.

This clonotype came up a few times. The junction differs from germline at one of its ends, possibly a read error. The J gene is TRBJ1-1, the V gene TRBV11-2; D is unresolved. The CDR3 runs to 13 residues. The V gene's germline CDR1 is SGHAT and CDR2 FQNNGV. CDR3: CASSPSSNTEAIF. CDR3 coding DNA: TGTGCCAGCAGCCCTAGTTCGAACACTGAAGCTATCTTT.